This TCR beta chain emerged from a study of T-cell memory formation after mild COVID-19. Study as a whole: Most TCR clusters belonged to a single donor.

General study results and limits: Memory cells collected pre-infection included some clones that later responded, suggesting cross-reactive memory joined.

TCRdb reprocessed the 5' RACE reads via MiXCR and lists one record per CDR3 protein. Of fewer than 600,000 distinct CDR3 sequences detected, roughly 21% appear once; the ten largest clones hold 7.5% to 9.5%. There are 18 residues in the CDR3. V lost 4 bases and J 0 bases, leaving 16 bases between the germline ends. Notes on this clonotype: The antigen remains undetermined.

The sample consisted of PBMCs or a T cell subset sorted from them (not recorded which). The rearrangement joins TRBV12-3 or TRBV12-4 to TRBJ2-6; the D gene is possibly TRBD1 (6 bases). This receptor was obtained from an adult woman who had mild COVID-19 (a few samples of this study predate the infection). Cell type and time point are not known. The DNA of the CDR3 is TGTGCCAGCAGTTCCACCGGGACATCGCCCTCTGGGGCCAACGTCCTGACTTTC. It is translated as CASSSTGTSPSGANVLTF.